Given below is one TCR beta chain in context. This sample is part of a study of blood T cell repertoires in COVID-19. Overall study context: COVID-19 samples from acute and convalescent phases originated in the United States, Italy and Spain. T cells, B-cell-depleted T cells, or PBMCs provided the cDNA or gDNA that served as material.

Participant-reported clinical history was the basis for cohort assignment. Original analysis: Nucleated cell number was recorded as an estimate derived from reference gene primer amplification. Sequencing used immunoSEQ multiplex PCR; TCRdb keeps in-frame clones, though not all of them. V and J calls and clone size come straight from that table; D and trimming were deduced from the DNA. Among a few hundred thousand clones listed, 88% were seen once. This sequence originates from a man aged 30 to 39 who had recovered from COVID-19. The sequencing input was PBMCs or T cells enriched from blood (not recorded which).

As DNA, the CDR3 is TGTGCCAGCAGCCCTCGGGACAGGCACCTAGCCTACGAGCAGTACTTC. Protein: CASSPRDRHLAYEQYF. The J gene is TRBJ2-7, the V gene TRBV27, with 8 bases that match TRBD1. There are 16 residues in the CDR3. The V and J ends lost 6 bases and 2 bases, in that order; junction bases with no gene match: 12. Germline values: CDR1 MNHEY, CDR2 SMNVEV (reference sequence).